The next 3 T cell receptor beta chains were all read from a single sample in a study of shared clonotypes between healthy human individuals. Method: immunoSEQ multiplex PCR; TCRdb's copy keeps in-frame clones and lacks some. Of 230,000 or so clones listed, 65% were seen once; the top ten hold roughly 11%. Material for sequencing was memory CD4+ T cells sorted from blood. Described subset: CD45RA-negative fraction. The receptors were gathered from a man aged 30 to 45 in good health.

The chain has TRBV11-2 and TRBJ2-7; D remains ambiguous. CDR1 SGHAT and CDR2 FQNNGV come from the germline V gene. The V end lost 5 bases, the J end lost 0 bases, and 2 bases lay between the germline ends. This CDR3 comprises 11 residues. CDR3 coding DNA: TGTGCCAGCAGCCCCTCCTACGAGCAGTACTTC. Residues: CASSPSYEQYF.

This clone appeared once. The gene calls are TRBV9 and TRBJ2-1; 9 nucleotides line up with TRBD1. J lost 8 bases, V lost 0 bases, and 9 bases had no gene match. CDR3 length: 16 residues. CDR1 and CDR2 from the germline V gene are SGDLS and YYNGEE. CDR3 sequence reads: CASSVGLQGAAYEQFF. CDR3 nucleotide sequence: TGTGCCAGCAGCGTAGGGTTACAGGGGGCTGCATATGAGCAGTTCTTC.

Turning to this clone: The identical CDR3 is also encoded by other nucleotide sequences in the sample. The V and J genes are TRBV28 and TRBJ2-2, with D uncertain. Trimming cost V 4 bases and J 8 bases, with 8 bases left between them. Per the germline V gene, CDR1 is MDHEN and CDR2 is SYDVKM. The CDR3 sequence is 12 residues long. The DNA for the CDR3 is TGTGCCAGCAGTTGGTCCCCTGGGGAGCTGTTTTTT. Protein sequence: CASSWSPGELFF.